A selection of T cell receptor beta chains follows, all from one sample in a study of blood T cell repertoires in COVID-19. Only in-frame clones appear in the TCRdb table, and some are missing; sequencing was by immunoSEQ multiplex PCR. The sample records about 190,000 clones, over 80% being singletons. The sequenced material came from peripheral blood. These receptors were collected from a woman aged 30 to 39 with acute or convalescent COVID-19. CDR3s include the opening cysteine and the closing phenylalanine or tryptophan. A D gene is named only where the DNA matches it firmly. Expanded clones are given a class, and other clones once, few, many or no size at all.

V: TRBV5-4; size: .; D: .; J: TRBJ1-2; CDR3: CASSLGEMVAGYTF; DNA: TGTGCCAGCAGCTTGGGTGAGATGGTCGCCGGCTACACCTTC
V: TRBV2; size: .; D: TRBD1; J: TRBJ2-7; CDR3: CASTGNLGQGPYEQYF; DNA: TGTGCCAGCACCGGGAACTTGGGACAGGGTCCCTACGAGCAGTACTTC
V: TRBV11-1; size: .; D: TRBD1; J: TRBJ1-1; CDR3: CASSSLGQGATEAFF; DNA: TGTGCCAGCAGCTCTCTGGGACAGGGGGCCACTGAAGCTTTCTTT
V: TRBV9; size: .; D: .; J: TRBJ2-7; CDR3: CASSAGTFGGLGYEQYF; DNA: TGTGCCAGCAGCGCCGGGACTTTTGGCGGTCTAGGCTACGAGCAGTACTTC
V: TRBV20-1; size: .; D: TRBD2; J: TRBJ2-5; CDR3: CSASSGLAGGETQYF; DNA: TGCAGTGCTAGTAGTGGCCTAGCGGGAGGAGAGACCCAGTACTTC
V: TRBV28; size: .; D: TRBD2; J: TRBJ2-7; CDR3: CASSLVRGVLAGTHEQYF; DNA: TGTGCCAGCAGTTTAGTAAGGGGGGTGCTAGCGGGAACACACGAGCAGTACTTC
V: TRBV19; size: few; D: TRBD2; J: TRBJ2-1; CDR3: CASSRGLVKEQFF; DNA: TGTGCCAGTAGTCGGGGACTAGTCAAAGAGCAGTTCTTC
V: TRBV5-1; size: few; D: .; J: TRBJ1-5; CDR3: CASSLEQGNQPQHF; DNA: TGCGCCAGCAGCTTGGAACAGGGTAATCAGCCCCAGCATTTT
V: TRBV7-2; size: .; D: .; J: TRBJ2-3; CDR3: CASSFDRTQYF; DNA: TGTGCCAGCAGCTTTGATCGGACGCAGTATTTT
V: TRBV6-4; size: .; D: .; J: TRBJ1-1; CDR3: CASSDGQRNTEAFF; DNA: TGTGCCAGCAGTGACGGGCAGAGAAACACTGAAGCTTTCTTT
V: TRBV30; size: .; D: .; J: TRBJ2-1; CDR3: CAWSVQGNGEQFF; DNA: TGTGCCTGGAGTGTGCAGGGGAATGGTGAGCAGTTCTTC
V: TRBV27; size: .; D: TRBD1; J: TRBJ1-5; CDR3: CASSFSGTAVNQPQHF; DNA: TGTGCCAGCAGTTTCAGTGGGACAGCTGTTAATCAGCCCCAGCATTTT
V: TRBV27; size: .; D: .; J: TRBJ2-7; CDR3: CASSFTGDFYEQYF; DNA: TGTGCCAGCAGTTTTACAGGAGACTTCTACGAGCAGTACTTC
V: TRBV6-5; size: .; D: TRBD1; J: TRBJ1-1; CDR3: CASRAGGRGTEAFF; DNA: TGTGCCAGCAGAGCAGGGGGCCGGGGAACTGAAGCTTTCTTT
V: TRBV7-2; size: .; D: TRBD2; J: TRBJ2-2; CDR3: CASSLTSGRSALFF; DNA: TGTGCCAGCAGCTTGACTAGCGGGAGGTCGGCGCTGTTTTTT
V: TRBV28; size: .; D: TRBD2; J: TRBJ2-7; CDR3: CASSFDPSGSYEQYF; DNA: TGTGCCAGCAGTTTTGACCCTAGCGGCTCCTACGAGCAGTACTTC
V: TRBV7-9; size: .; D: .; J: TRBJ1-2; CDR3: CASSSTGGENYGYTF; DNA: TGTGCCAGCAGCTCTACCGGTGGGGAGAACTATGGCTACACCTTC
V: TRBV14; size: .; D: .; J: TRBJ1-1; CDR3: CASSPAGFTAFF; DNA: TGTGCCAGCAGCCCCGCGGGATTCACGGCTTTCTTT
V: TRBV18; size: .; D: TRBD1; J: TRBJ2-2; CDR3: CASSQGQDPTGELFF; DNA: TGTGCCAGCTCACAGGGACAGGACCCCACCGGGGAGCTGTTTTTT
V: TRBV20-1; size: .; D: .; J: TRBJ2-3; CDR3: CSASPRGPRTDTQYF; DNA: TGCAGTGCTAGTCCTCGGGGTCCAAGGACAGATACGCAGTATTTT
V: TRBV5-4; size: .; D: .; J: TRBJ1-2; CDR3: CASSLGSITGGYTF; DNA: TGTGCCAGCAGCTTGGGATCTATTACGGGGGGCTACACCTTC
V: TRBV5-1; size: once; D: .; J: TRBJ2-2; CDR3: CASSGFGKTSGELFF; DNA: TGCGCCAGCAGTGGGTTCGGGAAAACGAGCGGGGAGCTGTTTTTT
V: TRBV27; size: .; D: .; J: TRBJ1-5; CDR3: CASSLSGTSNQPQHF; DNA: TGTGCCAGCAGTTTATCCGGGACAAGCAATCAGCCCCAGCATTTT
V: TRBV28; size: .; D: .; J: TRBJ2-3; CDR3: CASSLDSRGGWDTQYF; DNA: TGTGCCAGCAGTTTAGATTCAAGGGGCGGATGGGATACGCAGTATTTT
V: TRBV6-4; size: .; D: TRBD2; J: TRBJ2-1; CDR3: CASSDSNSGGHDEQFF; DNA: TGTGCCAGCAGTGACTCCAACTCGGGGGGGCACGATGAGCAGTTCTTC
V: TRBV5-4; size: .; D: .; J: TRBJ2-1; CDR3: CASSLGLVNEQFF; DNA: TGTGCCAGCAGCTTGGGACTGGTCAATGAGCAGTTCTTC